Each of the 27 T cell receptor beta chains below was sequenced from the same sample in a study of T cells in Graves' hyperthyroidism and ophthalmopathy. Researchers took RNA transcripts and amplified the TCR beta CDR3 regions from them. The HTBI set primed first-round TCR CDR3 RT-PCR. TCRdb independently ran MiXCR on the multiplex PCR reads; one entry per CDR3 protein. The repertoire holds under 400,000 distinct CDR3 sequences, approximately 13% seen once, with around a tenth in the top ten. The source material was blood. These receptors came from a young woman with Graves' hyperthyroidism.

The chain joins TRBV27 to TRBJ1-3; D uncertain. The CDR3 loop spans 17 amino acids. V lost 3 bases, J lost 0 bases, and 15 bases lay in between. Germline V gene sequence: CDR1 MNHEY, CDR2 SMNVEV (reference sequence). CDR3 DNA: TGTGCCAGCAGTTTCGCAGCCCCGATTTCCTCTGGAAACACCATATATTTT. Its translation is CASSFAAPISSGNTIYF.

This clonotype has ten or more counts. The chain combines TRBV28 with TRBJ1-2; 8 nucleotides match TRBD1. This CDR3 is built from 13 residues. The germline V gene encodes CDR1 MDHEN and CDR2 SYDVKM. Trimming at V came to 6 bases and at J to 7 bases, leaving 7 bases not matched to a gene. For the CDR3, the DNA is TGTGCCAGCAGGACGGACAGGGAAACTGGCTACACCTTC. This gives the protein CASRTDRETGYTF.

This clonotype has a count of ten or more. The chain couples TRBV18 to TRBJ2-5; tentatively, D is TRBD1 (5 bases). Trimming stripped 1 base from V and 2 bases from J, with 8 bases between. Germline V gene sequence: CDR1 KGHSH, CDR2 LQKENI. CDR3 length equals 14 residues. Here the CDR3 DNA reads TGTGCCAGCTCACCACGTCAGGGTCAAGAGACCCAGTACTTC. Encoded protein: CASSPRQGQETQYF.

This rearrangement joins TRBV5-1 to TRBJ2-5, with 8 bases matching TRBD1. J gave up 3 bases and V 6 bases, and 7 bases lay outside the gene matches. CDR1 and CDR2 from the germline V gene are SGHRS and YFSETQ. The CDR3 is 14 residues long. CDR3 region: CASNRGVVEETQYF. CDR3 nucleotides: TGCGCCAGCAACAGGGGGGTAGTCGAAGAGACCCAGTACTTC. Variable domain in full (rest from reference TRBV5-1 and TRBJ2-5): KAGVTQTPRYLIKTRGQQVTLSCSPISGHRSVSWYQQTPGQGLQFLFEYFSETQRNKGNFPGRFSGRQFSNSRSEMNVSTLELGDSALYLCASNRGVVEETQYFGPGTRLLVL.

This chain links TRBV27 with TRBJ1-2, with 9 bases aligning to TRBD1. Germline values: CDR1 MNHEY, CDR2 SMNVEV (reference sequence). The V segment lost 8 bases and the J segment 7 bases; nucleotides outside the gene matches: 8. The CDR3 length is 13 residues. This CDR3 reads CASGDRDSSGYTF. In DNA, the CDR3 is TGTGCCAGCGGGGACAGGGATTCGTCTGGCTACACCTTC.

This clonotype was counted many times. The chain carries TRBV2 and TRBJ1-4, with 8 bases lining up with TRBD1. Trimming cost V 5 bases and J 10 bases; bases outside gene matches: 3. The CDR3 extends over 12 amino acids. Germline V CDR1 and CDR2: SNHLY, FYNNEI. This CDR3 is CASSRTGGKLFF. DNA for the CDR3: TGTGCCAGCAGTCGAACAGGGGGAAAACTGTTTTTT.

This clonotype was seen ten or more times. The rearrangement uses TRBV28 and TRBJ1-5; D call uncertain. The germline V gene has CDR1 MDHEN and CDR2 SYDVKM. Trimming shortened V by 7 bases and J by 0 bases, and 7 bases separated the two germline ends. This CDR3 is built from 13 residues. CDR3: CASKESSNQPQHF. The CDR3 DNA sequence: TGTGCCAGCAAGGAGAGTAGCAATCAGCCCCAGCATTTT. Variable domain in full (rest from reference TRBV28 and TRBJ1-5): DVKVTQSSRYLVKRTGEKVFLECVQDMDHENMFWYRQDPGLGLRLIYFSYDVKMKEKGDIPEGYSVSREKKERFSLILESASTNQTSMYLCASKESSNQPQHFGDGTRLSIL.

This clonotype appeared many times. The chain recombines TRBV3-1 with TRBJ1-5; maybe TRBD1 (5 bases). Per germline, CDR1 LGHDT and CDR2 YNNKEL (reference sequence). The V end lost 4 bases, the J end lost 6 bases, and 10 bases lay between the germline ends. This CDR3 is 13 amino acids long. In DNA form, the CDR3 reads TGTGCCAGCAGCCGAGGGGCCTTTCAGCCCCAGCATTTT. Its translation is CASSRGAFQPQHF. Looking up the rest from reference TRBV3-1 and TRBJ1-5 gives the full variable domain: DTAVSQTPKYLVTQMGNDKSIKCEQNLGHDTMYWYKQDSKKFLKIMFSYNNKELIINETVPNRFSPKSPDKAHLNLHINSLELGDSAVYFCASSRGAFQPQHFGDGTRLSIL.

This clonotype was recorded at least ten times. V usage is TRBV24-1 and J usage is TRBJ2-2, with 7 bases lining up with TRBD1. V lost 3 bases and J lost 5; bases outside the gene matches: 8. Germline V gives CDR1 KGHDR, CDR2 SFDVKD. The CDR3 is 16 residues long. CDR3 amino acids: CATSDARQGWTGELFF. CDR3 coding DNA: TGTGCCACCAGTGATGCCCGACAGGGCTGGACCGGGGAGCTGTTTTTT.

In its sample, this clonotype ranks as medium-sized. The chain is built from TRBV30 and TRBJ1-2; no clear D gene. Germline lookup yields CDR1 GTSNPN and CDR2 SVGIG (reference sequence). Trimming stripped 1 base from V and 4 bases from J, with 4 bases between. CDR3 size: 11 residues. The CDR3 region is CAWSDLYGYTF. Here the CDR3 DNA reads TGTGCCTGGAGTGACCTCTATGGCTACACCTTC.

This clonotype was detected ten times or more. V and J are TRBV30 and TRBJ2-3; the D gene is possibly TRBD2 (5 bases). CDR1 GTSNPN and CDR2 SVGIG come from the germline V gene (reference sequence). V lost 0 bases and J lost 1, with 14 bases in between. This CDR3 comprises 16 residues. The CDR3 sequence is CAWSVREGRRTDTQYF. CDR3 nucleotide sequence: TGTGCCTGGAGTGTACGGGAAGGGCGGCGCACAGATACGCAGTATTTT.

This clonotype showed up many times. The rearrangement joins TRBV28 to TRBJ2-7; D unclear. Germline values: CDR1 MDHEN, CDR2 SYDVKM. This CDR3 contains 12 residues. V lost 6 bases, J lost 0 bases, and 6 bases lay in between. CDR3 sequence: CASRPDSYEQYF. The CDR3 DNA sequence: TGTGCCAGCAGACCAGACTCCTACGAGCAGTACTTC.

The V and J genes are TRBV19 and TRBJ2-2; D might be TRBD1 (5 bases). The germline CDR1 and CDR2 sequences are LNHDA and SQIVND (reference sequence). The CDR3 sequence is 17 residues long. Deletions cut 8 bases from V and 6 bases from J, with 25 bases between. The CDR3 spells CASSSPPWGGRAGELFF. The CDR3 nucleotides are TGTGCCAGTTCATCCCCGCCTTGGGGCGGAAGGGCCGGGGAGCTGTTTTTT.

This clonotype occurred a few times. This chain uses TRBV5-1 with TRBJ2-5; the D is unclear. Germline CDR1 SGHRS, CDR2 YFSETQ. V gave up 4 bases and J gave up 1 base, with 17 bases separating them. This CDR3 is built from 16 residues. The CDR3 coding sequence is TGCGCCAGCAGCCCAACAGTGGCGTCAATCCAAGAGACCCAGTACTTC. Encoded protein: CASSPTVASIQETQYF.

This clonotype was detected a few times. This chain links TRBV18 with TRBJ2-5; possibly TRBD1 for D (5 bases). The CDR3 is 15 amino acids. Germline lookup yields CDR1 KGHSH and CDR2 LQKENI. The ends were cut back, 3 bases at V and 4 bases at J, with 15 bases in the middle. CDR3 residues: CASSPPSRQIETQYF. The CDR3 nucleotides read TGTGCCAGCTCACCCCCCTCTCGACAGATAGAGACCCAGTACTTC. The variable domain in full, completed from reference TRBV18 and TRBJ2-5, reads NAGVMQNPRHLVRRRGQEARLRCSPMKGHSHVYWYRQLPEEGLKFMVYLQKENIIDESGMPKERFSAEFPKEGPSILRIQQVVRGDSAAYFCASSPPSRQIETQYFGPGTRLLVL.

This clonotype was observed many times. The V call is TRBV7-9, the J call TRBJ2-7; the D gene is possibly TRBD1 (5 bases). V lost 5 bases and J 4 bases, leaving 12 bases between the germline ends. Germline V CDR1 and CDR2: SEHNR, FQNEAQ (reference sequence). The CDR3 covers 13 residues. The CDR3 region has the DNA TGTGCCAGCAGCACCGGCGCAGGGTACGAGCAGTACTTC. Translating gives CASSTGAGYEQYF.

The chain recombines TRBV4-1 with TRBJ2-5; either TRBD1 or TRBD2 may supply D (6 bases each). The CDR3 runs to 15 residues. Trimming pared 3 bases from V and 5 bases from J, leaving 16 bases between. Germline lookup yields CDR1 MGHRA and CDR2 YSYEKL. The CDR3 loop is CASSHTLRGPETQYF. The CDR3 DNA follows: TGCGCCAGCAGCCACACCCTCCGGGGGCCTGAGACCCAGTACTTC.

This clonotype was observed many times. CDR3 nucleotides: TGTGCCAGCAGCCTCCAGCTTGAAGCTTTCTTT. It is translated as CASSLQLEAFF. The V gene is TRBV28, the J gene TRBJ1-1; D gene uncertain. Trimming took 6 bases from V and 7 from J, leaving 9 bases between them. CDR1 is MDHEN and CDR2 is SYDVKM in the germline V gene. CDR3 length: 11 residues.

This clonotype has ten or more counts. This chain joins TRBV28 and TRBJ2-3; TRBD2 aligns across 10 bases. CDR3 length equals 19 residues. V was pared by 7 bases and J by 4 bases, with 20 bases of the junction left unmatched. Germline V gene data show CDR1 as MDHEN and CDR2 as SYDVKM. This CDR3 is CASTQPLGGSGRVPDTQYF. In DNA form, the CDR3 reads TGTGCCAGCACCCAACCACTCGGCGGCAGCGGGAGGGTCCCAGATACGCAGTATTTT.

This clonotype appeared a few times. CDR3 sequence (DNA): TGCGCCAGCAGCCAACACGGACAGGGCAATCAGCCCCAGCATTTT. Amino acids: CASSQHGQGNQPQHF. The chain joins TRBV4-1 to TRBJ1-5, with 7 bases matching TRBD1. V was pared by 2 bases and J by 2 bases, with 3 bases of the junction left unmatched. CDR1 is MGHRA and CDR2 is YSYEKL in the germline V gene. This CDR3 spans 15 amino acids.

This clonotype was detected only a few times. The chain uses TRBV7-2 and TRBJ2-2; no clear D gene. The CDR3 runs 15 residues. The V end was cut by 1 base, the J end by 1 base, with 7 bases between. CDR1 and CDR2 from the germline V gene are SGHTA and FQGNSA. In DNA form, the CDR3 reads TGTGCCAGCAGCTTAGACCACCTGAACACCGGGGAGCTGTTTTTT. This codes for CASSLDHLNTGELFF.

This clonotype was found many times. The J gene is TRBJ2-5, the V gene TRBV29-1; D unclear. Germline assignment: CDR1 SQVTM and CDR2 ANQGSEA. Deletions cut 4 bases from V and 5 bases from J, with 11 bases between. The length of the CDR3 is 12 residues. In nucleotides, the CDR3 is TGCAGCGTTGTTTTGGGTTATGAGACCCAGTACTTC. Residues: CSVVLGYETQYF.

This rearrangement joins TRBV28 to TRBJ2-5; possible D gene TRBD1, 6 bases. CDR1 is MDHEN and CDR2 is SYDVKM in the germline V gene. The germline V and J ends were trimmed by 6 bases and 2 bases, with 19 bases remaining between them. The CDR3 totals 16 residues. CDR3 nucleotides: TGTGCCAGCAGAACTGACGCTTGGGGGACACAAGAGACCCAGTACTTC. Translation: CASRTDAWGTQETQYF.

J is TRBJ2-5 and V is TRBV6-5, with 7 bases aligning to TRBD1. The CDR3 length is 19 residues. From germline, CDR1 is MNHEY and CDR2 SVGAGI. V was clipped by 4 bases and J by 4 bases; unmatched bases: 21. CDR3 DNA: TGTGCCAGCAGTTGGAACAAGGGGGCGAGTAGTGCTACGCGAGAGACCCAGTACTTC. Its translation: CASSWNKGASSATRETQYF.

This clonotype was picked up many times. The chain combines TRBV12-3 or TRBV12-4 with TRBJ1-2, with unresolved D. The CDR3 totals 13 residues. The V end lost 5 bases, the J end lost 1 base, and 8 bases lay between the germline ends. Here the CDR3 reads CASSQQHNYGYTF. The CDR3 bases are TGTGCCAGCAGTCAACAGCATAACTATGGCTACACCTTC.

J is TRBJ1-1 and V is TRBV20-1; weak D call: TRBD1 (6 bases). Germline CDR1 and CDR2: DFQATT and SNEGSKA (reference sequence). Trimming removed 5 bases from V and 11 bases from J, with 21 bases in between. This CDR3 is built from 13 residues. The CDR3 region has the DNA TGCAGTGCTTCTTCTTCACAGGGTGTTGGCGCTTTCTTT. This gives the protein CSASSSQGVGAFF.

At least ten counts were recorded for this clonotype. The V and J genes are TRBV20-1 and TRBJ2-3; 11 nucleotides align to TRBD2. This CDR3 region has 16 residues. Germline assignment: CDR1 DFQATT and CDR2 SNEGSKA (reference sequence). The trim removed 3 bases at V and 0 bases at J, leaving 5 bases unmatched. The CDR3: CSARRLAGGSTDTQYF. CDR3 coding DNA: TGCAGTGCTAGGCGGCTAGCGGGAGGAAGCACAGATACGCAGTATTTT.